The sequence of this TCR beta chain was determined in a study of blood T cells in healthy people across ages. The study, taken as a whole, reports: Changes in expanded clonotypes were possibly confounded, as the CMV status of donors was unknown.

Together with a sample-barcoded 5' primer, a J-beta primer mix was included in a second PCR lasting roughly 6 to 12 cycles. With 12 random nucleotides, a template-switch adaptor tagged each individual cDNA molecule. From each sample, at least 2.5 million paired-end reads containing CDR3 were obtained. TCRdb redid the calling of the 5' RACE reads with MiXCR, one entry per CDR3 protein. The sample records some 700,000 distinct CDR3 sequences, about 42% being singletons. Extracted total RNA amounted to at least 5.5 micrograms for each sample. This clonotype was observed a handful of times. The antigen remains unidentified. Germline assignment: CDR1 SGHTA and CDR2 FQGNSA. This CDR3 contains 15 residues. V lost 2 bases and J lost 6; bases outside the gene matches: 6.

This chain connects TRBV7-2 to TRBJ2-3, with 9 bases identical to TRBD2. The material sequenced was blood. The receptor was derived from a woman aged 60-75 years in good health. As DNA, the CDR3 is TGTGCCAGCAGCTTACAGCGGGGGGCAATGGATACGCAGTATTTT. Protein product: CASSLQRGAMDTQYF.